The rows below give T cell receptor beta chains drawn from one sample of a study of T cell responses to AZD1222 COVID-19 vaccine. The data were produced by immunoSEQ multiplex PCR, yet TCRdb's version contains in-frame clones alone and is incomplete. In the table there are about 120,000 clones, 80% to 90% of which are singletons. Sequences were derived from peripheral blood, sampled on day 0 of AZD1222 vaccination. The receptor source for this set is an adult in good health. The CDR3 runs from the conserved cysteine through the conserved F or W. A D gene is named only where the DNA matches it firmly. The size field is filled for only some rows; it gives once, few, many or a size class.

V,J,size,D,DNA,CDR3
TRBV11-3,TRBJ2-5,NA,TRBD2,TGTGCCAGCAGCTTAGATACCCTAGCGGGATCAGGAGAGACCCAGTACTTC,CASSLDTLAGSGETQYF
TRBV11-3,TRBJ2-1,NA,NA,TGTGCCAGCAGCTTGATAGCCTACAATGAGCAGTTCTTC,CASSLIAYNEQFF
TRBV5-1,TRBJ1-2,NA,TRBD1,TGCGCCAGCAGCCTCGGACAGGGGGCGTTTGGCTACACCTTC,CASSLGQGAFGYTF
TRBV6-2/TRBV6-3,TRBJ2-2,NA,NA,TGTGCCAGCAGTTACGGGGGCCTCCCCACCGGGGAGCTGTTTTTT,CASSYGGLPTGELFF
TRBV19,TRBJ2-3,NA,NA,TGTGCCAGTAGCAGGGGTATTCCAGATACGCAGTATTTT,CASSRGIPDTQYF
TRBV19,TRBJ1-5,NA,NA,TGTGCCAGTACCCCAGGGAGCGGCCTCAATCAGCCCCAGCATTTT,CASTPGSGLNQPQHF
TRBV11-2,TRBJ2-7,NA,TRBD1,TGTGCCAGCAGCTCGGGACAGCTGGTCGAGCAGTACTTC,CASSSGQLVEQYF
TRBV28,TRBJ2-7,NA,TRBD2,TGTGCCAGCAGTAGCGGGACTAGCGGCTCCTACGAGCAGTACTTC,CASSSGTSGSYEQYF
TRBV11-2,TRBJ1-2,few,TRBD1,TGTGCCAGCAGCCAAAACAGGGGGCGCGAGGATGGCTACACCTTC,CASSQNRGREDGYTF
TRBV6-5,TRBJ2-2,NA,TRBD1,TGTGCCAGCAGCCCGGACAGGGCGAGGCGGGAGCTGTTTTTT,CASSPDRARRELFF
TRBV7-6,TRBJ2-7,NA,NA,TGTGCCAGCAGCCCAACACCGCGGCTAGACCCAATCGAGCAGTACTTC,CASSPTPRLDPIEQYF
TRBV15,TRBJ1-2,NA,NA,TGTGCCACCAGCAGAGATCTAGCCAGCCACGTTGGCTACACCTTC,CATSRDLASHVGYTF
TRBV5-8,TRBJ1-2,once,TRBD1,TGTGCCAGCAGCAGGGACAGCCTACATAACTATGGCTACACCTTC,CASSRDSLHNYGYTF
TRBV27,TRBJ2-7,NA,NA,TGTGCCAGCAGTTTTAGGGGGACGGTTTCTTACGAGCAGTACTTC,CASSFRGTVSYEQYF
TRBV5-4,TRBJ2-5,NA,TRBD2,TGTGCCAGCAGCTTTGGACTAGCGGGGGGGGAGACCCAGTACTTC,CASSFGLAGGETQYF
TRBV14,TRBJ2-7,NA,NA,TGTGCCAGCAGCCAAGTTATTGGGAACGAGCAGTACTTC,CASSQVIGNEQYF
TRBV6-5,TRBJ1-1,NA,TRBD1,TGTGCCAGCAGTTACGCCGGGACAGAGAACACTGAAGCTTTCTTT,CASSYAGTENTEAFF
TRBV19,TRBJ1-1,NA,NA,TGTGCCAGTAGTACGTCAGGGTCTTGGCGTCCCCTGAACACTGAAGCTTTCTTT,CASSTSGSWRPLNTEAFF
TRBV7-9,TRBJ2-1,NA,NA,TGTGCCAGCAGCTTAGTCCTAGCCCGCTCCTACAATGAGCAGTTCTTC,CASSLVLARSYNEQFF
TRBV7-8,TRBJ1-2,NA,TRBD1,TGTGCCAGCAGCTTAGAGACAGGGGGTACCTATGGCTACACCTTC,CASSLETGGTYGYTF
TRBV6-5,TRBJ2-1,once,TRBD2,TGTGCCAGCAAACTACGGGCGGGAGGGTTCAATGAGCAGTTCTTC,CASKLRAGGFNEQFF
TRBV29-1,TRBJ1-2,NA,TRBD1,TGCAGCGTAGCCGGGACAGGGGTTCCTGGCTACACCTTC,CSVAGTGVPGYTF
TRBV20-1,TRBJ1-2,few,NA,TGCAGTGTTCAGCGGGACGGGGGCTACACCTTC,CSVQRDGGYTF
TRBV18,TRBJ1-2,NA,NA,TGTGCCAGCTCAAGCCTAATTGAGGGTGCCCATGGCTACACCTTC,CASSSLIEGAHGYTF
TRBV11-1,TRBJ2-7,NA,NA,TGTGCCAGCAGCTCGGACAACGGCTACGAGCAGTACTTC,CASSSDNGYEQYF
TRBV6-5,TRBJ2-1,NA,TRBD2,TGTGCCAGTACTAGCGCTTACAATGAGCAGTTCTTC,CASTSAYNEQFF
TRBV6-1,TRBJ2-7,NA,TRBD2,TGTGCCAGCAGTGAAGTGATTAGCGGGAGGGGGGGCTCCTACGAGCAGTACTTC,CASSEVISGRGGSYEQYF
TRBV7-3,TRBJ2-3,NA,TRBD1,TGTGCCAGCAGCCCTGGGTGGGGACAGGGGCCAGATACGCAGTATTTT,CASSPGWGQGPDTQYF
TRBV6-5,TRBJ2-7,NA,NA,TGTGCCAGCAGTTACTCTGGGGAAGCCTACGAGCAGTACTTC,CASSYSGEAYEQYF
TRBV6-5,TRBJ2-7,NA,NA,TGTGCCAGCAACACACAGGGGCGGGAGTCCTACGAGCAGTACTTC,CASNTQGRESYEQYF
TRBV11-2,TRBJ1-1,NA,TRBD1,TGTGCCAGCAGCCCCGGACAGGGAGTGGTGAACACTGAAGCTTTCTTT,CASSPGQGVVNTEAFF
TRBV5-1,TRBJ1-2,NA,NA,TGCGCCAGCAGCTTGGGGGTTGGCTACACCTTC,CASSLGVGYTF
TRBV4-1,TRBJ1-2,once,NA,TGCGCCAGCAGCCAAGATCTCTCACCCTGGGGCTACACCTTC,CASSQDLSPWGYTF
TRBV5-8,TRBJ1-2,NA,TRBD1,TGTGCCAGCAGCTGGGGGACAGGGGGATCTTATGGCTACACCTTC,CASSWGTGGSYGYTF
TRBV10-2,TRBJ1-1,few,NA,TGCGCCAGCAGTGAGTCAGGGGCATTTTCCGAAGCTTTCTTT,CASSESGAFSEAFF
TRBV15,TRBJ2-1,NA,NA,TGTGCCACCAGCAGAGATCTAGAACTAGCTTCGGGGGAGCAGTTCTTC,CATSRDLELASGEQFF
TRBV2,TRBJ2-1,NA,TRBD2,TGTGCCAGCACTAAGGGTAGCGGGAGGGATAGTGAGCAGTTCTTC,CASTKGSGRDSEQFF
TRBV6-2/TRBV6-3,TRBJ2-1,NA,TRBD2,TGTGCCAGCAGCCTCGGGATATTTGGCGGGAGCAATGAGCAGTTCTTC,CASSLGIFGGSNEQFF
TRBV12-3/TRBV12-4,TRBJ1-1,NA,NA,TGTGCCAGCAGTCCAGGGTGGAACACTGAAGCTTTCTTT,CASSPGWNTEAFF
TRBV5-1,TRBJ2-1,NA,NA,TGCGCCAGCAGCTTGGGTGGGGACCTGTTCTTC,CASSLGGDLFF
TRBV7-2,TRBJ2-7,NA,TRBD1,TGTGCCAGCAGCTCCCCTGGGACAGGCCGCTACGAGCAGTACTTC,CASSSPGTGRYEQYF
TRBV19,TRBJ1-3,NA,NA,TGTGCCAGTAGTCAAGACCTGAAGCCAGGAGGAAACACCATATATTTT,CASSQDLKPGGNTIYF
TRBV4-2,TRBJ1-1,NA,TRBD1,TGTGCCAGCAGCCACCTCAGGGGGGGAGGGACTGAAGCTTTCTTT,CASSHLRGGGTEAFF
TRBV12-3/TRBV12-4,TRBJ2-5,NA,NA,TGTGCCAGCAGTTTCCAAGTCTTGGAGACCCAGTACTTC,CASSFQVLETQYF
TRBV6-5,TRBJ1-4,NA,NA,TGTGCCAGCAGTCTAACAGGAATTCATGAAAAACTGTTTTTT,CASSLTGIHEKLFF
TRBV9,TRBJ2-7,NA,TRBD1,TGTGCCAGCAGCTCCAGGACAGGGTATCTTCACGAGCAGTACTTC,CASSSRTGYLHEQYF
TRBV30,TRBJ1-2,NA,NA,TGTGCCTGGAGGGGCGGAGCTAACTATGGCTACACCTTC,CAWRGGANYGYTF
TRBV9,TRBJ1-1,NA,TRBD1,TGTGCCAGCAGCGCGGGGGTTGGACAGGGAAACACTGAAGCTTTCTTT,CASSAGVGQGNTEAFF
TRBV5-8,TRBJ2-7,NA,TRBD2,TGTGCCAGCAGCTTAGCGGGACCCTCCTACGAGCAGTACTTC,CASSLAGPSYEQYF
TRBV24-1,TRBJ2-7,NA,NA,TGTGCCACCAGTGATTCCCTAGCCACATCCTACGAGCAGTACTTC,CATSDSLATSYEQYF
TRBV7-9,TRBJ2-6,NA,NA,TGTGCCATCCCAGGGTCCTTAAGCTCTGGGGCCAACGTCCTGACTTTC,CAIPGSLSSGANVLTF